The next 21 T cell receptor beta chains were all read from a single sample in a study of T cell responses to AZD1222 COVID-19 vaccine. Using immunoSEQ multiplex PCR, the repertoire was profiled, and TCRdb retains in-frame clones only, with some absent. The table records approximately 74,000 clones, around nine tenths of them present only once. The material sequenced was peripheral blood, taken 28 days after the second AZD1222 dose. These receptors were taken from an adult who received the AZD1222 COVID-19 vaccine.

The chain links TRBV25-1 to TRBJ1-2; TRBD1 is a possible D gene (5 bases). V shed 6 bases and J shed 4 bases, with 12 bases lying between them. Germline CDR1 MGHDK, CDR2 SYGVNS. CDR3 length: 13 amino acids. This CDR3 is CASRRDFGYGYTF. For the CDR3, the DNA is TGTGCCAGCAGGCGGGACTTTGGCTATGGCTACACCTTC.

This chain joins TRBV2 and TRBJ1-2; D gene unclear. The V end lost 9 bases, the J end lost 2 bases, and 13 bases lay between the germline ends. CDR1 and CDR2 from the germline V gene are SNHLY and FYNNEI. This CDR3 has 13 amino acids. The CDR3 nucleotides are TGTGCCAGATCCGCCAGGATCAACTATGGCTACACCTTC. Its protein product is CARSARINYGYTF.

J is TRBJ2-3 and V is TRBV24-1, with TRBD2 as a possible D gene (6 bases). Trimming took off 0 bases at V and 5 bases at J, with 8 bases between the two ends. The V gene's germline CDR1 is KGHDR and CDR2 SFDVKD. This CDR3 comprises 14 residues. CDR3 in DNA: TGTGCCACCAGTGATTTGCAGGGAGGAGATACGCAGTATTTT. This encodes CATSDLQGGDTQYF.

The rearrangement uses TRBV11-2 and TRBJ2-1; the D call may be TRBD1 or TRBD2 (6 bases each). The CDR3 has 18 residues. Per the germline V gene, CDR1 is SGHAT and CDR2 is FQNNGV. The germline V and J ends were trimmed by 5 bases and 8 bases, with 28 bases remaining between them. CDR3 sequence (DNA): TGTGCCAGCAGCCACCGCCCGAGGGGGGAGTCTACGGTCCATGAGCAGTTCTTC. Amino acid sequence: CASSHRPRGESTVHEQFF.

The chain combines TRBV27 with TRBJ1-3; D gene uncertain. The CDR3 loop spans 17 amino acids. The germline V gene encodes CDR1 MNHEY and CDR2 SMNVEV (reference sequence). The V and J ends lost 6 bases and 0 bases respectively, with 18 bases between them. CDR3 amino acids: CASSPTPGPNSGNTIYF. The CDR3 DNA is TGTGCCAGCAGCCCCACACCGGGCCCGAACTCTGGAAACACCATATATTTT.

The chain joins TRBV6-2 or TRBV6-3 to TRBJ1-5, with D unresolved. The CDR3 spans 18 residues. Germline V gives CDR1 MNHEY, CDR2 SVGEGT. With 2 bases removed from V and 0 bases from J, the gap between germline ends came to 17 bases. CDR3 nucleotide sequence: TGTGCCAGCAGTTACAAGGTCGCCAGCGGGTATAGCAATCAGCCCCAGCATTTT. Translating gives CASSYKVASGYSNQPQHF.

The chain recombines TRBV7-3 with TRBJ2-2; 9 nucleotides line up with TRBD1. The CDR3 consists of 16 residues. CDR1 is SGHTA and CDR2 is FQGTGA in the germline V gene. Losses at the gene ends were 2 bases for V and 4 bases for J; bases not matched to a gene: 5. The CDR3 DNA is TGTGCCAGCAGCTTAGGGACAGGGTCGGTCACCGGGGAGCTGTTTTTT. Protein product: CASSLGTGSVTGELFF.

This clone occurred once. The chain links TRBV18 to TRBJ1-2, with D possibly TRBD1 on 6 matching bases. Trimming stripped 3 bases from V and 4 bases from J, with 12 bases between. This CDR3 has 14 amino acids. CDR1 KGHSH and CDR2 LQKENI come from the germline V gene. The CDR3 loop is CASSPTGHTYGYTF. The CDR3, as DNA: TGTGCCAGCTCACCTACGGGACACACCTATGGCTACACCTTC.

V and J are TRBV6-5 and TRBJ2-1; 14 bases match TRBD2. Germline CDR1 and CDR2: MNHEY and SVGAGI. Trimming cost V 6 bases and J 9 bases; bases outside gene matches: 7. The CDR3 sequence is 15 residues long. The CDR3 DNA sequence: TGTGCCAGCAGCATGGGACTAGCGGGAGTGGGTGAGCAGTTCTTC. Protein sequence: CASSMGLAGVGEQFF.

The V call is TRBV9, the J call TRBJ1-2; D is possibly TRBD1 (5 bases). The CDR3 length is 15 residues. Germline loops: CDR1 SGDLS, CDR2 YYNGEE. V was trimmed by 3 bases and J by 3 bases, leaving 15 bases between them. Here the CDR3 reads CASSATWQGDYGYTF. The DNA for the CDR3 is TGTGCCAGCAGCGCTACCTGGCAGGGCGACTATGGCTACACCTTC. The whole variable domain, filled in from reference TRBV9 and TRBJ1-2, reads DSGVTQTPKHLITATGQRVTLRCSPRSGDLSVYWYQQSLDQGLQFLIQYYNGEERAKGNILERFSAQQFPDLHSELNLSSLELGDSALYFCASSATWQGDYGYTFGSGTRLTVV.

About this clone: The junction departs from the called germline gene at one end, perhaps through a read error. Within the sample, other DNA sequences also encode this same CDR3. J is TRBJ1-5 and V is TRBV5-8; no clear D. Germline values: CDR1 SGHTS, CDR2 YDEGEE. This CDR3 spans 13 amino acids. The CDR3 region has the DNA TGTGCCAGCAGTTTGGCCGGGGATCAGCCCCAGCATTTT. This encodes CASSLAGDQPQHF.

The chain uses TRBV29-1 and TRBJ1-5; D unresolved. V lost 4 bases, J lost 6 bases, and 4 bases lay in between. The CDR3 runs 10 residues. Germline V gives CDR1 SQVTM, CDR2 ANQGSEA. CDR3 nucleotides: TGCAGCGTTGGGGTTCAGCCCCAGCATTTT. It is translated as CSVGVQPQHF.

CDR3 residues: CASSQEADPNYGYTF. The CDR3 nucleotides read TGCGCCAGCAGCCAAGAAGCAGATCCTAACTATGGCTACACCTTC. The chain joins TRBV4-1 to TRBJ1-2; D not resolved. The V end was cut by 0 bases, the J end by 0 bases, with 8 bases between. This CDR3 has 15 amino acids. CDR1 and CDR2 from the germline V gene are MGHRA and YSYEKL.

CDR3 in DNA: TGCAGCGTTGAGGGTCGCGCAAGCACAGATACGCAGTATTTT. This encodes CSVEGRASTDTQYF. The V gene is TRBV29-1, the J gene TRBJ2-3; D call uncertain. V lost 3 bases, J lost 0 bases, and 10 bases lay in between. Looked up from germline, CDR1 is SQVTM and CDR2 is ANQGSEA. The CDR3 covers 14 residues.

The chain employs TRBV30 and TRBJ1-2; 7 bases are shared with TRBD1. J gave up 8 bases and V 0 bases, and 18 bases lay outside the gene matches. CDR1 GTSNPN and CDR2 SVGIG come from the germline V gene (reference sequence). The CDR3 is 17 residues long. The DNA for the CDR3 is TGTGCCTGGAGTGTACCCCTTCACAGGGGCCTTCATGAAGGCTACACCTTC. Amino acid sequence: CAWSVPLHRGLHEGYTF.

CDR3 in amino acids: CAISLRDSEHAFF. The CDR3 nucleotides read TGTGCCATCAGTCTCCGGGACAGCGAACACGCTTTCTTT. The J gene is TRBJ1-1, the V gene TRBV10-3; 7 bases fit TRBD1. Germline V CDR1 and CDR2: ENHRY, SYGVKD. The CDR3 contains 13 residues. J was trimmed by 11 bases and V by 5 bases; bases with no gene match: 11.

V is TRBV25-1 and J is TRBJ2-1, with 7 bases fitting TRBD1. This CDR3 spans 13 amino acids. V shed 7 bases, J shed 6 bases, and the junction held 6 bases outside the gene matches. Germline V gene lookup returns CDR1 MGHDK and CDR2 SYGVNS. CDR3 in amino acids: CASTAAGGNEQFF. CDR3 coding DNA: TGTGCCAGCACGGCCGCAGGGGGCAATGAGCAGTTCTTC.

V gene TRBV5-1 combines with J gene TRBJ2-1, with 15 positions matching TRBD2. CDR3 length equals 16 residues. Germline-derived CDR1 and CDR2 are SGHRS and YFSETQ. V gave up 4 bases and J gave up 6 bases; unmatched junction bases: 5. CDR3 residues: CASSPWTSGGGNEQFF. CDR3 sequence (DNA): TGCGCCAGCAGCCCTTGGACTAGCGGGGGGGGCAATGAGCAGTTCTTC. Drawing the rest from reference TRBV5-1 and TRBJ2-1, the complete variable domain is KAGVTQTPRYLIKTRGQQVTLSCSPISGHRSVSWYQQTPGQGLQFLFEYFSETQRNKGNFPGRFSGRQFSNSRSEMNVSTLELGDSALYLCASSPWTSGGGNEQFFGPGTRLTVL.

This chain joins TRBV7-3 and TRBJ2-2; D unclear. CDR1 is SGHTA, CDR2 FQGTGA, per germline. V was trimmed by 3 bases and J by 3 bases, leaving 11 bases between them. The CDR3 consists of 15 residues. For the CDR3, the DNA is TGTGCCAGCAGCTTTAAAGGCAGAGACACCGGGGAGCTGTTTTTT. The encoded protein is CASSFKGRDTGELFF. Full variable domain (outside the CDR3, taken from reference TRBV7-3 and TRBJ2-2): GAGVSQTPSNKVTEKGKYVELRCDPISGHTALYWYRQSLGQGPEFLIYFQGTGAADDSGLPNDRFFAVRPEGSVSTLKIQRTERGDSAVYLCASSFKGRDTGELFFGEGSRLTVL.

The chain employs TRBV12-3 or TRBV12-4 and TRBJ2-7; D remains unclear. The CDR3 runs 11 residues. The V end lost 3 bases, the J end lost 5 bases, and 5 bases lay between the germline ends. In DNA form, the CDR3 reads TGTGCCAGCAGTTTTTACCACGAGCAGTACTTC. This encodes CASSFYHEQYF.

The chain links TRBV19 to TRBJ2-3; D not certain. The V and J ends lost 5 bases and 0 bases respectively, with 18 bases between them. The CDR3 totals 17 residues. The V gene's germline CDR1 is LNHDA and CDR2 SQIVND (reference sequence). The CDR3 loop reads CASSGGKGEPSTDTQYF. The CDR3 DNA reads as TGTGCCAGTAGTGGCGGCAAGGGCGAACCTAGCACAGATACGCAGTATTTT.